This T cell receptor beta chain was captured in a study of shared clonotypes between healthy human individuals. Study background: Three plates each covered CD4 naive and memory; CD8 naive two, CD8 memory one.

In germline, CDR1 is SEHNR, CDR2 FQNEAQ (reference sequence). With 5 bases clipped from V and 2 bases from J, the junction kept 5 bases outside the gene matches. The CDR3 spans 15 residues. The study's findings and limits: Richness estimates generally favored naive over memory subsets. In the sorted subsets, rarefaction showed sequencing was incomplete despite large depth.

A word on this clone: Its specificity is unknown.

Naive CD8 isolation took CD45RO-negative cells positively selected for CCR7 and excluded terminally differentiated effector memory CD45RA+ cells. Profiling relied on immunoSEQ multiplex PCR, and the TCRdb table lists in-frame clones only, not all of them. The sample yields about 680,000 clones, 92% seen once. The chain recombines TRBV7-9 with TRBJ2-3, with 9 bases lining up with TRBD2. This TCR derives from a man aged 30-40 years in good health. Input material: naive CD8+ T cells sorted from blood. The CDR3 protein is CASSELAGNTDTQYF. The CDR3 nucleotides read TGTGCCAGCAGCGAACTAGCGGGCAACACAGATACGCAGTATTTT.